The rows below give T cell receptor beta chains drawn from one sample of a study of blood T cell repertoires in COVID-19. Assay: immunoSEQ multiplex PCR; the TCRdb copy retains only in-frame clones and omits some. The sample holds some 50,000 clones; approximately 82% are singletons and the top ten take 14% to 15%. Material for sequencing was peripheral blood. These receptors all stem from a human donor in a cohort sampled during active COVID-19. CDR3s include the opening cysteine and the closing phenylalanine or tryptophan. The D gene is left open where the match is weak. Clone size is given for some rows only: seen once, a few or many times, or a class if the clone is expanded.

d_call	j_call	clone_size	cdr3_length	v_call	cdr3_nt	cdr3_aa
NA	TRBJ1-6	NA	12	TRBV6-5	TGTGCCAGCAGCAATACGGTTGAACCCCTCCACTTT	CASSNTVEPLHF
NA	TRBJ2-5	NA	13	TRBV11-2	TGTGCCAGCAGACCGGCGAGGGGGGAGACCCAGTACTTC	CASRPARGETQYF
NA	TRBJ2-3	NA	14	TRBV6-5	TGTGCCAGCAGTTACGGGGTCTCAGGGGATACGCAGTATTTT	CASSYGVSGDTQYF
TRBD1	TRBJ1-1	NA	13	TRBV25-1	TGTGCCAGCAGGCAGGGGGGAGGTACTGAAGCTTTCTTT	CASRQGGGTEAFF
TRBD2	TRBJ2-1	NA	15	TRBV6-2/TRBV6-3	TGTGCCAGCAGTTTAGCGGGGGGGATCTACAATGAGCAGTTCTTC	CASSLAGGIYNEQFF
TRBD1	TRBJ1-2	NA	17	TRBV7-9	TGTGCCAGCAGCTCCCTTTCCCACGGGACAGGGGTCTATGGCTACACCTTC	CASSSLSHGTGVYGYTF
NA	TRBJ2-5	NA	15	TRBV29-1	TGCAGCCCCGTCTCGCCAGCGGACCGCCAAGAGACCCAGTACTTC	CSPVSPADRQETQYF
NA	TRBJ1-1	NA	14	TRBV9	TGTGCCAGCAGCGGTCTAGGGGGAGTCGCTGAAGCTTTCTTT	CASSGLGGVAEAFF
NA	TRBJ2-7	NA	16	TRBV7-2	TGTGCCAGCAGCTTAGGAAGAGGAGGACAGCAAGGCGAGCAGTACTTC	CASSLGRGGQQGEQYF
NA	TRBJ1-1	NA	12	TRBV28	TGTGCCAGCAGTGAGGGTAGCACTCGAGCTTTCTTT	CASSEGSTRAFF
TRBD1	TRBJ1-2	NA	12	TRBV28	TGTGCCAGCACTCCGGGACAGGGTCGCTACACCTTC	CASTPGQGRYTF
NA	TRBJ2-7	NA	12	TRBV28	TGTGCCAGCAGTTCCGGGGGGCTAGGGTCCTTCTTC	CASSSGGLGSFF
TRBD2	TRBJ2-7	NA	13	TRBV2	TGTGCCAGCAGCCCCGGGAGGGGGTACGAGCAGTACTTC	CASSPGRGYEQYF
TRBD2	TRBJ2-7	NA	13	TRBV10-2	TGCGCCAGCCGGACTAGCGGGGACTACGAGCAGTACTTC	CASRTSGDYEQYF
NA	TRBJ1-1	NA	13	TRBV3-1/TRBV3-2	TGTGCCAGCAGCCAAGCGGTGGACACTGAAGCTTTCTTT	CASSQAVDTEAFF
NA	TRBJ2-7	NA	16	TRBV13	TGTGCCAGCAGCTCCCGCCCGGGACTGGGACCTTACGAGCAGTACTTC	CASSSRPGLGPYEQYF
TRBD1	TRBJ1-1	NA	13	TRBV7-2	TGTGCCAGCAGCCTCGACAGGGACACTGAAGCTTTCTTT	CASSLDRDTEAFF
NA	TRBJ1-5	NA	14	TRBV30	TGTGCCTGGAGTCTCCCCATACGAGGTCAGCCCCAGCATTTT	CAWSLPIRGQPQHF
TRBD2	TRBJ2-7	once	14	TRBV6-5	TGTGCCAGCAGTTACAGGCGGGGGGCCTACGAGCAGTACTTC	CASSYRRGAYEQYF
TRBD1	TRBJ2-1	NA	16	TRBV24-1	TGTGCCACCAGTAGGGACAGGGGTTCGTCGTTGGATGAGCAGTTCTTC	CATSRDRGSSLDEQFF
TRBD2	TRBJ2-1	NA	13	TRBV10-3	TGTGCCATCACGGGAGGGAGCTACAATGAGCAGTTCTTC	CAITGGSYNEQFF
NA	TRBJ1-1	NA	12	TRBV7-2	TGTGCCAGCAGCTCCGTTAACACTGAAGCTTTCTTT	CASSSVNTEAFF
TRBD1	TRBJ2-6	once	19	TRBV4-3	TGCGCCAGCAGCCAAGGAGTCCCGGGACAGTTTTCTGGGGCCAACGTCCTGACTTTC	CASSQGVPGQFSGANVLTF
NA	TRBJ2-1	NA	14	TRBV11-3	TGTGCCAGCAGCTTCGCAGGGTTGAACAATGAGCAGTTCTTC	CASSFAGLNNEQFF